This entry features one T cell receptor (beta chain) sequence. The CDR3 consists of 18 residues. Trimming removed 2 bases from V and 0 bases from J; junction bases left unmatched: 4. Looked up from germline, CDR1 is SGHTA and CDR2 is FQGNSA. These data come from a study of shared clonotypes between healthy human individuals. Deep was the level at which the assay was run. Only in-frame clones appear in the TCRdb table, and some are missing; sequencing was by immunoSEQ multiplex PCR. The sample holds 2 million to 2.5 million clones, around 95% seen once. What was sequenced was naive CD4+ T cells sorted from blood. Subset reported: CD45RA+ positively selected. This chain uses TRBV7-2 with TRBJ2-2; 12 bases agree with TRBD2. This receptor was obtained from a man between 18 and 35 years old in good health. The CDR3 DNA follows: TGTGCCAGCAGCTTACTCACTAGCGGGAGGTCGAACACCGGGGAGCTGTTTTTT. Encoded protein: CASSLLTSGRSNTGELFF. Complete variable domain (other parts from reference TRBV7-2 and TRBJ2-2): GAGVSQSPSNKVTEKGKDVELRCDPISGHTALYWYRQSLGQGLEFLIYFQGNSAPDKSGLPSDRFSAERTGGSVSTLTIQRTQQEDSAVYLCASSLLTSGRSNTGELFFGEGSRLTVL.